This paragraph reports one TCR beta chain. The sample comes from a study of blood T cells in healthy people across ages. Using a J-beta primer mix together with a sample-barcoded 5' primer, a second PCR was run for 7 to 11 cycles. TCRdb redid the calling of the 5' RACE reads with MiXCR, one entry per CDR3 protein. The sample contains roughly 800,000 distinct CDR3 sequences, approximately 25% of which appear only once. Germline assignment: CDR1 SEHNR and CDR2 FQNEAQ (reference sequence). The CDR3 covers 17 residues. These sequences were also reported in another study, on T cells of mothers and their children. This second study says: A few healthy Caucasian mothers gave samples, and so did their six children.

The chain employs TRBV7-9 and TRBJ2-1, with unresolved D. The end of the DNA aligns better with TRBJ2-7, so the J call may be wrong. Sequencing was performed on blood. This receptor was taken from a boy between 10 and 17 years old in good health. The CDR3 nucleotides read TGTGCCAGCAGCTCAACCCGCGGAAGGAGCCCCGGCGACGAGCAGTACTTC. Its translation is CASSSTRGRSPGDEQYF.